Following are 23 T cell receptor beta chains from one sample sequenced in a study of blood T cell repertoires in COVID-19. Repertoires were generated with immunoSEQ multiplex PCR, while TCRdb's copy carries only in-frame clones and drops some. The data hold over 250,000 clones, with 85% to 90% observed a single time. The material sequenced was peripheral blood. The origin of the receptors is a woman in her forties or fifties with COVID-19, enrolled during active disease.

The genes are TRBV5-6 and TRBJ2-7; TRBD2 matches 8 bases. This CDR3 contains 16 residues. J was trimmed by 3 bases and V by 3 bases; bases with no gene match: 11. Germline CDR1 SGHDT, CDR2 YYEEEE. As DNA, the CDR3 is TGTGCCAGCAGCTCCGCGGGACTAGTGAGGGACTACGAGCAGTACTTC. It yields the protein CASSSAGLVRDYEQYF.

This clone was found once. In nucleotides, the CDR3 is TGTGCCACCAGTGATCCGACAGCGTACCAAGAGACCCAGTACTTC. This sequence encodes CATSDPTAYQETQYF. The chain couples TRBV24-1 to TRBJ2-5, with a weak D call TRBD1 (5 bases). This CDR3 has 15 residues. The V and J ends lost 3 bases and 0 bases respectively, with 10 bases between them. Germline lookup yields CDR1 KGHDR and CDR2 SFDVKD.

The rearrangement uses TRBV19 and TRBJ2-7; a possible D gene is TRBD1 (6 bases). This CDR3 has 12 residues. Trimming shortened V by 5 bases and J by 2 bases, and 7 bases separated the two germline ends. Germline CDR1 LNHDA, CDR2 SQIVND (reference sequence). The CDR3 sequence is CASSGGAYEQYF. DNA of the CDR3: TGTGCCAGTAGTGGGGGCGCCTACGAGCAGTACTTC. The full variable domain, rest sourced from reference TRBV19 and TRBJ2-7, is DGGITQSPKYLFRKEGQNVTLSCEQNLNHDAMYWYRQDPGQGLRLIYYSQIVNDFQKGDIAEGYSVSREKKESFPLTVTSAQKNPTAFYLCASSGGAYEQYFGPGTRLTVT.

This CDR3 is CASSFRPGGSSYNSPLHF. CDR3 bases: TGTGCCAGTAGTTTTAGACCGGGAGGGAGCTCCTATAATTCACCCCTCCACTTT. The rearrangement joins TRBV19 to TRBJ1-6; D gene ambiguous. The germline V gene encodes CDR1 LNHDA and CDR2 SQIVND (reference sequence). With 5 bases removed from V and 0 bases from J, the gap between germline ends came to 17 bases. The CDR3 extends over 18 amino acids.

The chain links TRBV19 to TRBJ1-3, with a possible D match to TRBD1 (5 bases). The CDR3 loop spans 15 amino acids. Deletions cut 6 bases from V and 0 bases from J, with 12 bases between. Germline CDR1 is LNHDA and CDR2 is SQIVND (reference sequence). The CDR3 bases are TGTGCCAGTAGGGTCGGCAGGGCCTCTGGAAACACCATATATTTT. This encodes CASRVGRASGNTIYF.

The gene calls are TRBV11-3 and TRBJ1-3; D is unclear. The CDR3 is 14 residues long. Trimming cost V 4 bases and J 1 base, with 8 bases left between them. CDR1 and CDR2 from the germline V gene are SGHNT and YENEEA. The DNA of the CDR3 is TGTGCCAGCAGCTCCCGGGAATCTGGAAACACCATATATTTT. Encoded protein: CASSSRESGNTIYF.

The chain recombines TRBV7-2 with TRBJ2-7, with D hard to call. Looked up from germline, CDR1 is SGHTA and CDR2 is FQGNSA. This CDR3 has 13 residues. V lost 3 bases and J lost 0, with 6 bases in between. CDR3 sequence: CASSFYISYEQYF. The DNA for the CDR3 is TGTGCCAGCAGCTTTTACATCTCCTACGAGCAGTACTTC. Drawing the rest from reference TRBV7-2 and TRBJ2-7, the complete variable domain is GAGVSQSPSNKVTEKGKDVELRCDPISGHTALYWYRQSLGQGLEFLIYFQGNSAPDKSGLPSDRFSAERTGGSVSTLTIQRTQQEDSAVYLCASSFYISYEQYFGPGTRLTVT.

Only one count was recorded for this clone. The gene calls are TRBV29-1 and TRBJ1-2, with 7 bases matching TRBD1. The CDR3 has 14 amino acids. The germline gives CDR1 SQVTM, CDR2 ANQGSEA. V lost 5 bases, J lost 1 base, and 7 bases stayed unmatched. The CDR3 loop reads CSVLQGKGNYGYTF. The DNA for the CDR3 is TGCAGCGTTCTACAGGGGAAGGGTAACTATGGCTACACCTTC. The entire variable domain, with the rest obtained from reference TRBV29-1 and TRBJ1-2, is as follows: SAVISQKPSRDICQRGTSLTIQCQVDSQVTMMFWYRQQPGQSLTLIATANQGSEATYESGFVIDKFPISRPNLTFSTLTVSNMSPEDSSIYLCSVLQGKGNYGYTFGSGTRLTVV.

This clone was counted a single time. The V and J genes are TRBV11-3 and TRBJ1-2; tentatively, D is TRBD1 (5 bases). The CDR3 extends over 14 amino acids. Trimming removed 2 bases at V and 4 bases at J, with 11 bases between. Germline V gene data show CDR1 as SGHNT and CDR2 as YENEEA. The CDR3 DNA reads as TGTGCCAGCAGCTTAAGTGCAGGGTCCTATGGCTACACCTTC. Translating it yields CASSLSAGSYGYTF.

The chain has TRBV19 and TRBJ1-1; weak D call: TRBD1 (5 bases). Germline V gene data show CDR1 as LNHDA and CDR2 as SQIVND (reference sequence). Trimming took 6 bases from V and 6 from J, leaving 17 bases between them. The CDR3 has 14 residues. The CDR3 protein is CASRVVGGFSEAFF. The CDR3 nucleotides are TGTGCCAGTAGAGTCGTGGGGGGTTTTTCTGAAGCTTTCTTT.

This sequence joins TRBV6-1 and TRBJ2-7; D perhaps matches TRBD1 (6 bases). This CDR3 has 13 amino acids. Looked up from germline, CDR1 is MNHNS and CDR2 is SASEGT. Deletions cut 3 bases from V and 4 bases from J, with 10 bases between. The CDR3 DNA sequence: TGTGCCAGCAGTGAGGGGGCGCGGTACGAGCAGTACTTC. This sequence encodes CASSEGARYEQYF.

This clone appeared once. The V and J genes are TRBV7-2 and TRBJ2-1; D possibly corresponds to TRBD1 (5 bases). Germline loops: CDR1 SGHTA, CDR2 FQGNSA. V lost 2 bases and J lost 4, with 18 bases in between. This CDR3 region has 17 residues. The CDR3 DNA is TGTGCCAGCAGCTTACCCAGGGCAGCCAATTTTTACAATGAGCAGTTCTTC. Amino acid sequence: CASSLPRAANFYNEQFF. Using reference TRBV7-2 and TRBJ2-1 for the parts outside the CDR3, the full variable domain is GAGVSQSPSNKVTEKGKDVELRCDPISGHTALYWYRQSLGQGLEFLIYFQGNSAPDKSGLPSDRFSAERTGGSVSTLTIQRTQQEDSAVYLCASSLPRAANFYNEQFFGPGTRLTVL.

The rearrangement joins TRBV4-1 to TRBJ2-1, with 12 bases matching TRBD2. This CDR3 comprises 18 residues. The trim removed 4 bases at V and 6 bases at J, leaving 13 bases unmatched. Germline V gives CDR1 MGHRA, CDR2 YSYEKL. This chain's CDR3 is CASSLGTKWTSGTNEQFF. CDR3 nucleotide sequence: TGCGCCAGCAGCCTTGGGACGAAGTGGACTAGCGGGACCAATGAGCAGTTCTTC.

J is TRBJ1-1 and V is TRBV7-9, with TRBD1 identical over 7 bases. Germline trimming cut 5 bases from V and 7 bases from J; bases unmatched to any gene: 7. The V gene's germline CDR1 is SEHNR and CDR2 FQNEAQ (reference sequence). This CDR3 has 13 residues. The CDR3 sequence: CASSLRDSLEAFF. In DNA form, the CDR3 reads TGTGCCAGCAGCCTCCGGGACAGCCTTGAAGCTTTCTTT.

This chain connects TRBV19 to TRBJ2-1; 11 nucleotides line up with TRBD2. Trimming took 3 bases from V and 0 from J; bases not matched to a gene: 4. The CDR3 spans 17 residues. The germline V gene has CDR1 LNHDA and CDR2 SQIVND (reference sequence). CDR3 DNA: TGTGCCAGTAGTATGGGGCTAGCGGGAGGCTCCTACAATGAGCAGTTCTTC. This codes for CASSMGLAGGSYNEQFF.

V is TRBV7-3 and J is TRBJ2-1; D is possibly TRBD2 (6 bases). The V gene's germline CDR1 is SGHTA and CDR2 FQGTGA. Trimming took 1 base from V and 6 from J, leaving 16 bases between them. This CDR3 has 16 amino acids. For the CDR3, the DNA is TGTGCCAGCAGCTTAAACTCCGGGAGAGGTGGCAATGAGCAGTTCTTC. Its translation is CASSLNSGRGGNEQFF.

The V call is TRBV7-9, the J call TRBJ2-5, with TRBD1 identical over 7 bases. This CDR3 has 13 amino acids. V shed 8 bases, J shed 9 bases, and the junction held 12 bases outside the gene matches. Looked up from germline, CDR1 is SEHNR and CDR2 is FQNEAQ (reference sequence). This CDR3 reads CASGKGQAESQYF. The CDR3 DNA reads TGTGCCAGCGGAAAAGGACAGGCCGAGTCCCAGTACTTC.

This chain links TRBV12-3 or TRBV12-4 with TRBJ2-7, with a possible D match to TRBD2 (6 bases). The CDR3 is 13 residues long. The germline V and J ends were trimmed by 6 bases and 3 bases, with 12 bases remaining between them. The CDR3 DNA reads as TGTGCCAGCAGCTTCGGGACTTACTACGAGCAGTACTTC. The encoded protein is CASSFGTYYEQYF.

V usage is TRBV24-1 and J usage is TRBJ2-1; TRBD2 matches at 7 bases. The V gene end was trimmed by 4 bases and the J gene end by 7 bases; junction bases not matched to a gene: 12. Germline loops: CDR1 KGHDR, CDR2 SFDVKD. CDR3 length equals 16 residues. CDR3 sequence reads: CATSDPSAGKGNEQFF. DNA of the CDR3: TGTGCCACCAGTGACCCCTCAGCGGGGAAGGGAAATGAGCAGTTCTTC.

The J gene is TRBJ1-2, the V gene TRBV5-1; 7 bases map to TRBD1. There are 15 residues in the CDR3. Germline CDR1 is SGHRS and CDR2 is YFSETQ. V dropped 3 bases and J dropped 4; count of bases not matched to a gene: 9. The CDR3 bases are TGCGCCAGCAGCTCAAACCCGACAGGGCTCTATGGCTACACCTTC. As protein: CASSSNPTGLYGYTF.

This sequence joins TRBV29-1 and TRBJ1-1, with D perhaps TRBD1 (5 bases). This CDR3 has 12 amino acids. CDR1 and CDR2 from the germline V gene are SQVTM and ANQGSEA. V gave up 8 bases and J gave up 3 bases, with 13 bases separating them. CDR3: CSHHKGYTEAFF. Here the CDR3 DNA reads TGCAGCCATCACAAGGGGTACACTGAAGCTTTCTTT.

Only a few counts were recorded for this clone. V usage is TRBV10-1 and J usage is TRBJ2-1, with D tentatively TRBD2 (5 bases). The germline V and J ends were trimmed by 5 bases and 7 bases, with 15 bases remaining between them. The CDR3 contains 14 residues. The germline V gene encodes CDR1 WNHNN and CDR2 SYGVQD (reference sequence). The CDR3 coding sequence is TGCGCCAGCAGTCCGGCTAGCTGGTGGAATGAGCAGTTCTTC. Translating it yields CASSPASWWNEQFF.

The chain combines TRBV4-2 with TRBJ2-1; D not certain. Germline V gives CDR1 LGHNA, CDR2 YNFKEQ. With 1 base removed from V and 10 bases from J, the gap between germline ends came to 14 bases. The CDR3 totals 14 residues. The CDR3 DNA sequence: TGTGCCAGCAGCCAAGCGCTCGGAGTACGGGAGCAGTTCTTC. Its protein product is CASSQALGVREQFF.